This T cell receptor beta chain was documented in a study of cytomegalovirus exposure and HLA in healthy donors. PCR employed 60 Vbeta and 13 Jbeta primers. Original data processing: Later reanalysis found tens of millions of unique TCR beta chains, some 10 million of them shared. Assay used: immunoSEQ multiplex PCR; TCRdb lists only in-frame clones, some missing. That table furnishes V, J and clone size, whereas the DNA furnished D and trimming. This sample has approximately 160,000 clones, with roughly two thirds found just once. Germline V gene sequence: CDR1 LNHDA, CDR2 SQIVND (reference sequence). V lost 1 base and J 5 bases, leaving 15 bases between the germline ends. This CDR3 is built from 16 residues.

The rearrangement uses TRBV19 and TRBJ1-5, with D unresolved. Sequenced sample: PBMCs. This sequence was found in a woman aged 40 to 50 in good health and CMV-seropositive. Here the CDR3 reads CASSIGEWRLDQPQHF. CDR3 in DNA: TGTGCCAGTAGTATAGGAGAGTGGAGGCTCGATCAGCCCCAGCATTTT.